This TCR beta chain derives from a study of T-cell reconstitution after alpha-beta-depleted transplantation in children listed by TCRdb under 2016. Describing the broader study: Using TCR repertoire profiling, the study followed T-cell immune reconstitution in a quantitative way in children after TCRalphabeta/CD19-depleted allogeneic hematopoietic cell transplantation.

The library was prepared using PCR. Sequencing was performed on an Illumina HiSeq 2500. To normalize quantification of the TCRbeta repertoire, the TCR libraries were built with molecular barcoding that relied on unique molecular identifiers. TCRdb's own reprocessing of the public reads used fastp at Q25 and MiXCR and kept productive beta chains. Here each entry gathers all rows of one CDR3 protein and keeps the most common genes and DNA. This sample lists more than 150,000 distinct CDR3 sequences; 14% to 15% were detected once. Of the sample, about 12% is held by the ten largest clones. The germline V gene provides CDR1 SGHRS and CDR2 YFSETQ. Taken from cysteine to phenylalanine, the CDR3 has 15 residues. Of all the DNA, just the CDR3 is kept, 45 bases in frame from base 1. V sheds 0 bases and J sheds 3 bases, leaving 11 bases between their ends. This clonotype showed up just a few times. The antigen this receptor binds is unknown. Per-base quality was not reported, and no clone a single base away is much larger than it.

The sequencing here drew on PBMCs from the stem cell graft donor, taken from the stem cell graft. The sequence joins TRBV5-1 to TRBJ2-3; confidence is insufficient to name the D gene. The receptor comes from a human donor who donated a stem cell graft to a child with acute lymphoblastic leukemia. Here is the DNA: TGCGCCAGCAGCTTGGAGGCTAGTAGGACAGATACGCAGTATTTT. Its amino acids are CASSLEASRTDTQYF.